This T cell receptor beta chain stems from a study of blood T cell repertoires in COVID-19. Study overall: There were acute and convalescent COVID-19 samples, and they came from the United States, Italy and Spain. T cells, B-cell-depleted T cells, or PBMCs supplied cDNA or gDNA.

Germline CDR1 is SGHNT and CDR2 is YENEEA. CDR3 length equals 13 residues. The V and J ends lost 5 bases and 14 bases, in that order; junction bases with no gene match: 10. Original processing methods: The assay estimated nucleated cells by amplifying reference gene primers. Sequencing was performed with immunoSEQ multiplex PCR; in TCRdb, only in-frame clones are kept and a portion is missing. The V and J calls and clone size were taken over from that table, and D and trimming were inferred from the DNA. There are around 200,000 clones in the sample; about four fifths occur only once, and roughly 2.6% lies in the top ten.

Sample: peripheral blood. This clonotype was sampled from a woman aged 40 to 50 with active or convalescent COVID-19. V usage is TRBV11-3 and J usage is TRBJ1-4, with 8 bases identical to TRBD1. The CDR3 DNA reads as TGTGCCAGCAGCCCGGGACAGGCCCTGGGGCTGTTTTTT. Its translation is CASSPGQALGLFF.